This TCR beta chain was sequenced in a study of early T cells in non-severe SARS-CoV-2 infection. As for the study in general: The study sequenced bulk RNA from unsorted whole blood, with chains unpaired.

The germline gives CDR1 MGHRA, CDR2 YSYEKL. V lost 1 base to trimming and J lost 7 bases, with 14 bases between them. The CDR3 is 16 residues long. TCRdb recomputed calls from the 5' RACE reads with MiXCR, one row per CDR3 protein. Of 30,000 to 40,000 distinct CDR3 sequences listed, less than 8% are singletons. This clonotype was found many times. The sample consisted of whole blood, taken at baseline. J is TRBJ1-6 and V is TRBV4-1; D gene ambiguous. This clonotype originated in an adult who was a healthcare worker with PCR-confirmed SARS-CoV-2 infection or an uninfected control (not recorded which). The CDR3 nucleotides read TGCGCCAGCAGCCAAGTCCCAGAAAGGAACAATTCACCCCTCCACTTT. The encoded protein is CASSQVPERNNSPLHF.